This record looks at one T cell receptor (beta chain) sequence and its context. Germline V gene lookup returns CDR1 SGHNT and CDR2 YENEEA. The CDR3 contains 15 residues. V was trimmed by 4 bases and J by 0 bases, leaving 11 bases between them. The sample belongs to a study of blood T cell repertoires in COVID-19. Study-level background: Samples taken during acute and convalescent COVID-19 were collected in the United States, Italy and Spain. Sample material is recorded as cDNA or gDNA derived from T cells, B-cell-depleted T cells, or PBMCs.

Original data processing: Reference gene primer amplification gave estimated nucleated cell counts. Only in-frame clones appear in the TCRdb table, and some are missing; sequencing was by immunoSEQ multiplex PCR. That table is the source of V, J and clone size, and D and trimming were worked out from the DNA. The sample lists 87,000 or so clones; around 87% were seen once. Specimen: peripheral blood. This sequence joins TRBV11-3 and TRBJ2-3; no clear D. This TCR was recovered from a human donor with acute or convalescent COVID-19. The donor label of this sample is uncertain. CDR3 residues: CASSSVGFSTDTQYF. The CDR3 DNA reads TGTGCCAGCAGCTCCGTGGGCTTTAGCACAGATACGCAGTATTTT. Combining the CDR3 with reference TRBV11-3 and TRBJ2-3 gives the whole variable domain EAGVVQSPRYKIIEKKQPVAFWCNPISGHNTLYWYLQNLGQGPELLIRYENEEAVDDSQLPKDRFSAERLKGVDSTLKIQPAELGDSAVYLCASSSVGFSTDTQYFGPGTRLTVL.